This T cell receptor (beta chain) emerged from a study of Ad26.COV2.S vaccination and SARS-CoV-2 variants. Per germline, CDR1 LNHDA and CDR2 SQIVND (reference sequence). J lost 1 base, V lost 6 bases, and 5 bases had no gene match. The CDR3 has 15 amino acids. As to treatment: over 15 received Ad26.COV2.S at low or high dose, single or two shots; 5 received placebo; per-sample allocation not given. Collection of samples fell on day 63 after the first vaccine or placebo injection. Repertoires were generated with immunoSEQ multiplex PCR, while TCRdb's copy carries only in-frame clones and drops some. The sample holds about 390,000 clones, around 92% seen once.

Sequences were derived from peripheral blood, sampled in a trial of Ad26.COV2.S vaccine versus placebo. The sequence derives from a person between 18 and 65 years old who received the Ad26.COV2.S COVID-19 vaccine or a placebo. The J gene is TRBJ2-3, the V gene TRBV19; 9 bases are shared with TRBD2. The CDR3 loop is CASRDERGGTDTQYF. The CDR3 DNA is TGTGCCAGTAGGGACGAGCGGGGGGGCACAGATACGCAGTATTTT.